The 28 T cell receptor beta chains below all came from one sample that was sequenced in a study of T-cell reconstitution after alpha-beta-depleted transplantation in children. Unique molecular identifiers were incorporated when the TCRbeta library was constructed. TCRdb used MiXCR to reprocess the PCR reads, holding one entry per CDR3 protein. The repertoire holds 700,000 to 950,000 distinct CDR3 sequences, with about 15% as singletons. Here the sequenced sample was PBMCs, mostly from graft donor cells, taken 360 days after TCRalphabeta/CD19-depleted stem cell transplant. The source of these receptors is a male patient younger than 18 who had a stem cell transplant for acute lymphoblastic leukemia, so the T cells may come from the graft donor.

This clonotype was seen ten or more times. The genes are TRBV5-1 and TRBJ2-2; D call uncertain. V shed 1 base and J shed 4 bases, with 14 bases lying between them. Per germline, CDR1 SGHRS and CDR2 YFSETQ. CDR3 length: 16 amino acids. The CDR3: CASSLNPHYPTGELFF. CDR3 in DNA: TGCGCCAGCAGCTTGAACCCGCACTACCCCACCGGGGAGCTGTTTTTT. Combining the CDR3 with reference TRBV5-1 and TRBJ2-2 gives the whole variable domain KAGVTQTPRYLIKTRGQQVTLSCSPISGHRSVSWYQQTPGQGLQFLFEYFSETQRNKGNFPGRFSGRQFSNSRSEMNVSTLELGDSALYLCASSLNPHYPTGELFFGEGSRLTVL.

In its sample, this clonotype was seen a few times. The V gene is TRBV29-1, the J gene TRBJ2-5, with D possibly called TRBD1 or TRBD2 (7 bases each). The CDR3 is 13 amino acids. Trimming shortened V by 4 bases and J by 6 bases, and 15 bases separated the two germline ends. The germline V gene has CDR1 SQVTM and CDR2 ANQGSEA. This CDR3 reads CSVVGGTVKTQYF. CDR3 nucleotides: TGCAGCGTTGTGGGAGGGACAGTAAAGACCCAGTACTTC.

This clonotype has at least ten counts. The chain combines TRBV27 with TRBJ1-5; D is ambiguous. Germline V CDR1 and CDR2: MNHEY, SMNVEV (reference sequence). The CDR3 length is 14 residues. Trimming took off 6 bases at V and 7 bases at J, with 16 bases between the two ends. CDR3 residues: CASSIHPNLQPQHF. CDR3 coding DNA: TGTGCCAGCAGCATCCACCCCAACTTGCAGCCCCAGCATTTT.

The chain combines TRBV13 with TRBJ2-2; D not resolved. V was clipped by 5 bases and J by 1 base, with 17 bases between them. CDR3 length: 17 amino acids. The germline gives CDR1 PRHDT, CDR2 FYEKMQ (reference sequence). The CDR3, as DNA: TGTGCCAGCAGCCCGATAGACCTCTGGCGGAACACCGGGGAGCTGTTTTTT. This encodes CASSPIDLWRNTGELFF.

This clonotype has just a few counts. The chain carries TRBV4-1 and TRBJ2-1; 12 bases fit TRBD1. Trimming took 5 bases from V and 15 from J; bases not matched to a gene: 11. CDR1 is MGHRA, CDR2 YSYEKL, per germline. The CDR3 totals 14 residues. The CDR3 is CASSTPRRDRGPFF. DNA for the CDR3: TGCGCCAGCAGCACTCCTAGAAGGGACAGGGGGCCGTTCTTC.

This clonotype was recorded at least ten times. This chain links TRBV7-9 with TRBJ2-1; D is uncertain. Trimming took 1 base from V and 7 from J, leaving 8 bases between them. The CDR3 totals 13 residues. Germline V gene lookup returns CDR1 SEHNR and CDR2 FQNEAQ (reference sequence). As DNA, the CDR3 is TGTGCCAGCAGCTTAGGCCCTAAAAATGAGCAGTTCTTC. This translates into CASSLGPKNEQFF.

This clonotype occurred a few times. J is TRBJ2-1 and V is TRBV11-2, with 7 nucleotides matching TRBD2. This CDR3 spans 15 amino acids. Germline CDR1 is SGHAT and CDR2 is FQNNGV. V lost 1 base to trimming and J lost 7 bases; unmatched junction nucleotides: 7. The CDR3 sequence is CASSLAAGAENEQFF. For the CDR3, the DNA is TGTGCCAGCAGCTTAGCGGCGGGAGCTGAGAATGAGCAGTTCTTC. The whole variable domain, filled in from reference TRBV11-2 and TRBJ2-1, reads EAGVAQSPRYKIIEKRQSVAFWCNPISGHATLYWYQQILGQGPKLLIQFQNNGVVDDSQLPKDRFSAERLKGVDSTLKIQPAKLEDSAVYLCASSLAAGAENEQFFGPGTRLTVL.

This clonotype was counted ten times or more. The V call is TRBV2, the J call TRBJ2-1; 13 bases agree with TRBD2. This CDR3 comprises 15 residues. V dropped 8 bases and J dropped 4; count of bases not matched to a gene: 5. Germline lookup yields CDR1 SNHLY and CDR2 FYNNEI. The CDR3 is CASGGLAGLYNEQFF. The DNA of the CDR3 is TGTGCCAGCGGGGGACTAGCGGGGTTGTACAATGAGCAGTTCTTC.

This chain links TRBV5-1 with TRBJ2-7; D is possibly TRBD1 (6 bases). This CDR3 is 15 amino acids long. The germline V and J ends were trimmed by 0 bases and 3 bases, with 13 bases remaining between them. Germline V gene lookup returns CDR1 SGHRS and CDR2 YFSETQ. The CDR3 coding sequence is TGCGCCAGCAGCTTGGGCCGACAGGTGGGCTACGAGCAGTACTTC. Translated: CASSLGRQVGYEQYF.

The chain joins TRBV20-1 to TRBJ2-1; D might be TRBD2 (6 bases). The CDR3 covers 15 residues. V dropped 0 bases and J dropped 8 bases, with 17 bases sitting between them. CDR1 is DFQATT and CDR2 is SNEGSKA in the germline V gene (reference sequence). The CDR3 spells CSARETEREWHEQFF. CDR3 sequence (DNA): TGCAGTGCTAGAGAAACGGAACGGGAGTGGCATGAGCAGTTCTTC.

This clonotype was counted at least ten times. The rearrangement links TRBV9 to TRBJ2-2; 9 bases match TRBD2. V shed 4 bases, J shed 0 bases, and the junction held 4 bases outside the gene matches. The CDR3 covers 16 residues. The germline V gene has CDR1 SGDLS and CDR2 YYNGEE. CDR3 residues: CASSPRLAANTGELFF. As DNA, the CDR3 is TGTGCCAGCAGCCCGAGACTAGCGGCGAACACCGGGGAGCTGTTTTTT.

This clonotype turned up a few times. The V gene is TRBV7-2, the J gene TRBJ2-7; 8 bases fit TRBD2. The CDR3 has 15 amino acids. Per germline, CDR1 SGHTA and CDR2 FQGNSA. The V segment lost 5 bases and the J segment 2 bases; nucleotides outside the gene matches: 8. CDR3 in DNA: TGTGCCAGCAGCCGGCGGACTAGCCCCACCTACGAGCAGTACTTC. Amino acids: CASSRRTSPTYEQYF.

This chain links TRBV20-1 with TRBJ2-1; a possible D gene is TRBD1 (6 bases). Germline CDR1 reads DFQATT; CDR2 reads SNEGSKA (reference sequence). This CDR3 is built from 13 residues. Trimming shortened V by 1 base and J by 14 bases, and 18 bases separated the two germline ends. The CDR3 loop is CSARAYRDQNEFF. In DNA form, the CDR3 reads TGCAGTGCTAGAGCGTACAGGGATCAGAACGAGTTCTTC.

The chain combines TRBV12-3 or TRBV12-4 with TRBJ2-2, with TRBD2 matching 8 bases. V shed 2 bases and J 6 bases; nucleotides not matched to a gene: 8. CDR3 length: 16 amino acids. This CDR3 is CASSLYIAGKSGELFF. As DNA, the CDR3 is TGTGCCAGCAGTTTATATATAGCGGGAAAATCCGGGGAGCTGTTTTTT.

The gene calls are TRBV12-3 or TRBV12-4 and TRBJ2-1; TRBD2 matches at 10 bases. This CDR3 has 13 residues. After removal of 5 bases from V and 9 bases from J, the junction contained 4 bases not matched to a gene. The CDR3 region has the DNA TGTGCCAGCAGTGGGGGACTAGCGAGTGAGCAGTTCTTC. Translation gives CASSGGLASEQFF.

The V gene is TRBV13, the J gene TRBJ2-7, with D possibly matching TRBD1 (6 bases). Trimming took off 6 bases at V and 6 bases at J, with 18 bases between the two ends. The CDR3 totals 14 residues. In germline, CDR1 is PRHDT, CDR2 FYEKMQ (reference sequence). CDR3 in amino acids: CASSSLGGGFEQYF. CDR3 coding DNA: TGTGCCAGCAGTTCCCTTGGGGGCGGGTTCGAGCAGTACTTC. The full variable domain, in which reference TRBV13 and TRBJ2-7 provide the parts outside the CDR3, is AAGVIQSPRHLIKEKRETATLKCYPIPRHDTVYWYQQGPGQDPQFLISFYEKMQSDKGSIPDRFSAQQFSDYHSELNMSSLELGDSALYFCASSSLGGGFEQYFGPGTRLTVT.

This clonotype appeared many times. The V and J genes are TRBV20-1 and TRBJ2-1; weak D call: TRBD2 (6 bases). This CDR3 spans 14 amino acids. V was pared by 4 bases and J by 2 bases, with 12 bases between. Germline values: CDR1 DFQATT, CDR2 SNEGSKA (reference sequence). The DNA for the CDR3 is TGCAGTGCTATACTTAGCGGTCCCTACAATGAGCAGTTCTTC. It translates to CSAILSGPYNEQFF.

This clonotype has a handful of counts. The CDR3 spells CASSLGSLRETQYF. CDR3 DNA sequence: TGTGCCAGCAGTTTAGGGAGCCTCCGGGAGACCCAGTACTTC. This chain joins TRBV12-3 or TRBV12-4 and TRBJ2-5; no definite D call. V dropped 1 base and J dropped 5 bases, with 11 bases sitting between them. This CDR3 is 14 amino acids long.

As DNA, the CDR3 is TGTGCCAGCAGCCTGGGACTAGCGGGACCTAGCACAGATACGCAGTATTTT. Protein: CASSLGLAGPSTDTQYF. V gene TRBV11-2 combines with J gene TRBJ2-3; 13 bases align to TRBD2. Looked up from germline, CDR1 is SGHAT and CDR2 is FQNNGV. Trimming cost V 5 bases and J 0 bases; bases outside gene matches: 5. The CDR3 has 17 residues.

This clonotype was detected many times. The CDR3 spells CASSLSPGQQYF. Written as DNA, the CDR3 is TGCGCCAGCAGCTTGAGCCCCGGTCAGCAGTACTTC. The rearrangement links TRBV5-1 to TRBJ2-7; D gene unclear. Germline CDR1 and CDR2: SGHRS and YFSETQ. The CDR3 totals 12 residues. V was clipped by 1 base and J by 8 bases, with 10 bases between them.

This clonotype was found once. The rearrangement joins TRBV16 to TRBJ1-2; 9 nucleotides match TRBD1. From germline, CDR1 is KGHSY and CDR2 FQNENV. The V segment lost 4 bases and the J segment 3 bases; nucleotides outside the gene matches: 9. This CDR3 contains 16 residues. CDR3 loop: CASSPTGGVSDYGYTF. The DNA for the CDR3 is TGTGCCAGCAGCCCTACAGGGGGCGTTTCGGACTATGGCTACACCTTC. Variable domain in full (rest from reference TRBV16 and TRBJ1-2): GEEVAQTPKHLVRGEGQKAKLYCAPIKGHSYVFWYQQVLKNEFKFLISFQNENVFDETGMPKERFSAKCLPNSPCSLEIQATKLEDSAVYFCASSPTGGVSDYGYTFGSGTRLTVV.

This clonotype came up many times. CDR3 nucleotide sequence: TGCAGTGCTATCCGAGAGACTAGCTGGTACAATGAGCAGTTCTTC. Amino acid sequence: CSAIRETSWYNEQFF. The chain employs TRBV20-1 and TRBJ2-1, with 7 bases that match TRBD2. The CDR3 is 15 residues long. V shed 4 bases and J 4 bases; nucleotides not matched to a gene: 10. In germline, CDR1 is DFQATT, CDR2 SNEGSKA (reference sequence).

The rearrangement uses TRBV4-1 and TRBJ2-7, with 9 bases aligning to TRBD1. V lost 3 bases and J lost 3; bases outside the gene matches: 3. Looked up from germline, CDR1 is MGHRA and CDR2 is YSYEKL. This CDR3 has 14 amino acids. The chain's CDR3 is CASSHPGQGYEQYF. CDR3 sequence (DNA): TGCGCCAGCAGCCACCCGGGACAGGGCTACGAGCAGTACTTC.

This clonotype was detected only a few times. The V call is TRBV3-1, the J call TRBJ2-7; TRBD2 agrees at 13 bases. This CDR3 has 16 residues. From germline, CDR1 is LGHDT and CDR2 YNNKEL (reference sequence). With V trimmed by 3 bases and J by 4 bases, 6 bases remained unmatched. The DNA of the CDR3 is TGTGCCAGCAGCCACGGACTAGCGGGAGTGAAGTACGAGCAGTACTTC. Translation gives CASSHGLAGVKYEQYF.

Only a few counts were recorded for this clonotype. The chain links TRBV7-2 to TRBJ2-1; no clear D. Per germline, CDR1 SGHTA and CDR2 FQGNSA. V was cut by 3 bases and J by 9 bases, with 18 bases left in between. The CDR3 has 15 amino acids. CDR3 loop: CASSLPLVLRLEQFF. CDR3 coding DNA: TGTGCCAGCAGCTTGCCCCTAGTTCTGAGGCTTGAGCAGTTCTTC.

CDR3: CASSEGTYGYTF. The CDR3 DNA follows: TGCGCCAGCAGCGAGGGGACCTATGGCTACACCTTC. The V gene is TRBV5-1, the J gene TRBJ1-2, with a possible D match to TRBD1 (5 bases). Germline assignment: CDR1 SGHRS and CDR2 YFSETQ. V lost 4 bases and J lost 4, with 8 bases in between. The CDR3 spans 12 residues.

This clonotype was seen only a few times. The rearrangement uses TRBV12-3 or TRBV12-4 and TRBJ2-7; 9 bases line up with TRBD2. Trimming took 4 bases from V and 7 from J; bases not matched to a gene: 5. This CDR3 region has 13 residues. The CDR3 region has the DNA TGTGCCAGCAGTTCTCTAGCGGGAACAGAGCAGTACTTC. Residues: CASSSLAGTEQYF.

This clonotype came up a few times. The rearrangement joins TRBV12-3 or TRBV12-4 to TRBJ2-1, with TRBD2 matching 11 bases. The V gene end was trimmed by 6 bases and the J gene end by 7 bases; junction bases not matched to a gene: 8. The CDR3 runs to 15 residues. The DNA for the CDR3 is TGTGCCAGCAGCCCCCCTAGCGGGAGGTGGAATGAGCAGTTCTTC. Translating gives CASSPPSGRWNEQFF.